Listed below are T cell receptor beta chains from one sample, sequenced in a study of blood T cell repertoires in COVID-19. The data were produced by immunoSEQ multiplex PCR, yet TCRdb's version contains in-frame clones alone and is incomplete. The table includes 110,000 to 150,000 clones, about 87% detected once. Sequences were obtained from peripheral blood. The receptors come from a woman between 45 and 65 years old with acute or convalescent COVID-19. The CDR3 runs from the conserved cysteine through the conserved F or W. A D gene is named only where the DNA matches it firmly. For some rows the clone size is stated as once, few or many, or as a class when expanded; others skip it.

>NA|NA|14|TRBJ1-5|TRBV27
TGTGCCAGCAGTTTCGGGTCGGGGAGTCAGCCCCAGCATTTT
CASSFGSGSQPQHF
>NA|NA|15|TRBJ1-1|TRBV6-5
TGTGCCAGCAGACTGGAGGCGCAAGTGAACACTGAAGCTTTCTTT
CASRLEAQVNTEAFF
>TRBD1|NA|15|TRBJ1-2|TRBV9
TGTGCCAGCAGCGCCGGGACAGGGGAGGGCTATGGCTACACCTTC
CASSAGTGEGYGYTF
>NA|NA|16|TRBJ1-5|TRBV10-3
TGTGCCATCAGTGAGTCAGGGAGGGGTAGCAATCAGCCCCAGCATTTT
CAISESGRGSNQPQHF
>TRBD1|NA|13|TRBJ1-2|TRBV10-3
TGTGCCATCAGGGTGACAGGGTCGGCTGGCTACACCTTC
CAIRVTGSAGYTF
>NA|NA|11|TRBJ2-5|TRBV19
TGTGCCAGTAGTTTCTCGGGAATCCAGTACTTC
CASSFSGIQYF
>NA|NA|13|TRBJ2-5|TRBV5-6
TGTGCCAGCATCGGCGGGATCCAAGAGACCCAGTACTTC
CASIGGIQETQYF
>NA|NA|13|TRBJ1-1|TRBV4-2
TGTGCCAGCAGCCCGCGGGCGGAGACTGAAGCTTTCTTT
CASSPRAETEAFF
>NA|NA|13|TRBJ1-2|TRBV18
TGTGCCAGCTCACCAGGCGGGGTCTATGGCTACACCTTC
CASSPGGVYGYTF
>TRBD2|NA|15|TRBJ2-2|TRBV5-1
TGCGCCAGCAGCTTGGAACTAGCGCCTACCGGGGAGCTGTTTTTT
CASSLELAPTGELFF
>NA|NA|12|TRBJ1-1|TRBV12-5
TGTGCTAGTGGTTTAACAACGGGGGGAGCTTTCTTT
CASGLTTGGAFF
>NA|NA|15|TRBJ1-5|TRBV3-1/TRBV3-2
TGTGCCAGCAGCCTCGGTCGGGGAGGCAATCAGCCCCAGCATTTT
CASSLGRGGNQPQHF
>TRBD1|few|15|TRBJ1-4|TRBV2
TGTGCCAGCAGCGGACAGGGGGCGTTTAATGAAAAACTGTTTTTT
CASSGQGAFNEKLFF
>TRBD1|once|14|TRBJ1-1|TRBV6-5
TGTGCCAGCAGTTACCGTGGACAGGGCACTGAAGCTTTCTTT
CASSYRGQGTEAFF
>TRBD1|NA|16|TRBJ2-6|TRBV5-4
TGTGCCAGCAGCTGGGGACAGTACTCTGGGGCCAACGTCCTGACTTTC
CASSWGQYSGANVLTF
>NA|NA|13|TRBJ1-2|TRBV2
TGTGCCAGCAGTGTTCAGACTCGAGGGGGCTACACCTTC
CASSVQTRGGYTF
>TRBD2|NA|16|TRBJ2-5|TRBV2
TGTGCCAGCAGTGACGGAGTAGCGGGGGGTGGAGAGACCCAGTACTTC
CASSDGVAGGGETQYF
>NA|NA|17|TRBJ2-3|TRBV27
TGTGCCAGCAGTTTATCGAATCGCGGGTTGGGCACAGATACGCAGTATTTT
CASSLSNRGLGTDTQYF
>NA|once|14|TRBJ1-1|TRBV7-3
TGTGCCAGCAGCGCAGGACAGCTGAACACTGAAGCTTTCTTT
CASSAGQLNTEAFF
>TRBD2|NA|16|TRBJ2-1|TRBV11-3
TGTGCCAGCAGCTTAGCCAGCGGGAGTGGAGACAATGAGCAGTTCTTC
CASSLASGSGDNEQFF
>TRBD2|once|15|TRBJ2-1|TRBV11-2
TGTGCCAGCAGCAGCGGGACTAGCGCTTACAATGAGCAGTTCTTC
CASSSGTSAYNEQFF